These T cell receptor beta chains were read from a single sample in a study of T cell responses to AZD1222 COVID-19 vaccine. Using immunoSEQ multiplex PCR, the repertoire was profiled, and TCRdb retains in-frame clones only, with some absent. The sample yields about 100,000 clones, 88% seen once. The sample consisted of peripheral blood, taken on day 0 of AZD1222 vaccination. The source of these receptors is an adult in good health. The conserved cysteine and the conserved F or W are not part of the CDR3 here. A D gene is named only where the DNA matches it firmly.

j_gene | d_gene | v_gene | CDR3aa
TRBJ2-3 | TRBD2 | TRBV3-1/TRBV3-2 | ASSQYGGIYTDTQY
TRBJ2-1 | - | TRBV5-1 | ASSLVGSDEQF
TRBJ1-4 | - | TRBV12-3/TRBV12-4 | ASAGPGREKLF
TRBJ1-1 | - | TRBV7-9 | ASSKGGEAF
TRBJ1-2 | - | TRBV11-2 | ASSLGIRVNYGYT
TRBJ2-3 | TRBD2 | TRBV6-4 | ASSDSAGGSTDTQY
TRBJ2-5 | - | TRBV27 | ASRFLGESETQY
TRBJ1-4 | TRBD1 | TRBV19 | ASMRAGGEKLF
TRBJ1-6 | - | TRBV3-1/TRBV3-2 | ASSQFYNSPLH
TRBJ2-3 | - | TRBV3-1/TRBV3-2 | ASSQGRDTDTQY
TRBJ1-2 | - | TRBV6-5 | ASSFTGRNYGYT
TRBJ1-2 | - | TRBV10-3 | AISDQVHYGYT
TRBJ2-5 | TRBD2 | TRBV28 | ASSPGGNQETQY